Shown below are 30 T cell receptor beta chains from a single sample sequenced in a study of OX40 agonist ivuxolimab in advanced cancers. The repertoire was sequenced with immunoSEQ multiplex PCR; TCRdb's copy has only in-frame clones and lacks some. The sample carries about 100,000 clones, approximately 90% recorded once. Sequenced here: CD4+ or CD8+ T cells sorted from blood, sampled in a trial of the OX40 agonist ivuxolimab. Source of these receptors: an adult with an advanced solid tumor such as melanoma, head and neck, liver or kidney cancer.

The chain is built from TRBV18 and TRBJ1-1; D gene unclear. The CDR3 consists of 14 residues. The germline CDR1 and CDR2 sequences are KGHSH and LQKENI. The V and J ends lost 3 bases and 1 base respectively, with 9 bases between them. The CDR3 bases are TGTGCCAGCTCACCGGCCTGGGGGAACACTGAAGCTTTCTTT. Translated: CASSPAWGNTEAFF. Full variable domain (missing parts from reference TRBV18 and TRBJ1-1): NAGVMQNPRHLVRRRGQEARLRCSPMKGHSHVYWYRQLPEEGLKFMVYLQKENIIDESGMPKERFSAEFPKEGPSILRIQQVVRGDSAAYFCASSPAWGNTEAFFGQGTRLTVV.

This clone was seen once. The chain links TRBV25-1 to TRBJ2-5; 7 positions agree with TRBD1. The J call is in doubt because the DNA end fits TRBJ2-7 better. The CDR3 is 15 amino acids. Germline loops: CDR1 MGHDK, CDR2 SYGVNS. CDR3 residues: CASRDGQVSSYEQYF. For the CDR3, the DNA is TGTGCCAGCAGGGACGGACAGGTGAGCTCCTACGAGCAGTACTTC.

This clone was seen just once. This chain joins TRBV10-2 and TRBJ2-1; 9 nucleotides agree with TRBD2. The CDR3 has 17 residues. V shed 3 bases and J 9 bases; nucleotides not matched to a gene: 15. Germline V gives CDR1 WSHSY, CDR2 SAAADI. CDR3 in DNA: TGCGCCAGCAGTGACTCGAATGGCGGGAGGGCCGGGGGTGAGCAGTTCTTC. Translating gives CASSDSNGGRAGGEQFF.

V and J are TRBV2 and TRBJ2-2; TRBD2 matches 7 bases. The ends lost 4 bases at V and 1 base at J; junction bases unmatched: 6. Germline CDR1 SNHLY, CDR2 FYNNEI. CDR3 length equals 16 residues. CDR3 residues: CASSGSPSGNTGELFF. The CDR3 nucleotides are TGTGCCAGCAGTGGGTCCCCTAGCGGGAACACCGGGGAGCTGTTTTTT. The whole variable domain, remainder taken from reference TRBV2 and TRBJ2-2, is EPEVTQTPSHQVTQMGQEVILRCVPISNHLYFYWYRQILGQKVEFLVSFYNNEISEKSEIFDDQFSVERPDGSNFTLKIRSTKLEDSAMYFCASSGSPSGNTGELFFGEGSRLTVL.

This chain uses TRBV6-6 with TRBJ1-3; 7 nucleotides align to TRBD1. The CDR3 is 16 amino acids. V was pared by 2 bases and J by 5 bases, with 9 bases of the junction left unmatched. The germline V gene has CDR1 MNHNY and CDR2 SVGAGI (reference sequence). The CDR3 loop reads CASSYDIPGQRNTIYF. DNA for the CDR3: TGTGCCAGCAGTTACGATATTCCGGGACAGCGAAACACCATATATTTT.

The genes are TRBV28 and TRBJ2-1, with 9 bases aligning to TRBD2. V lost 4 bases to trimming and J lost 6 bases; unmatched junction nucleotides: 4. This CDR3 has 14 amino acids. Germline values: CDR1 MDHEN, CDR2 SYDVKM. The CDR3 sequence: CASSSAGGGNEQFF. In nucleotides, the CDR3 is TGTGCCAGCAGTTCAGCGGGAGGTGGCAATGAGCAGTTCTTC.

V is TRBV6-1 and J is TRBJ2-5; 7 positions match TRBD2. Germline-derived CDR1 and CDR2 are MNHNS and SASEGT. The CDR3 is made up of 11 amino acids. J gave up 12 bases and V 2 bases, and 3 bases lay outside the gene matches. The CDR3 DNA follows: TGTGCCAGCAGTGAATCGGGACTAAAGTACTTC. Translating gives CASSESGLKYF.

The chain joins TRBV5-4 to TRBJ2-1; no clear D gene. Trimming shortened V by 1 base and J by 3 bases, and 8 bases separated the two germline ends. The CDR3 is 14 residues long. Germline CDR1 SGHNT, CDR2 YYREEE (reference sequence). CDR3 protein: CASSLRHIYNEQFF. As DNA, the CDR3 is TGTGCCAGCAGCTTGCGGCATATCTACAATGAGCAGTTCTTC.

Of note for this clone: A read error may account for a junction end that differs from germline. CDR3 residues: CASSALPGQGYTPIFF. The DNA for the CDR3 is TGTGCCAGCAGCGCCCTTCCGGGACAGGGCTACACTCCGATATTCTTC. V is TRBV28 and J is TRBJ2-7, with 9 bases lining up with TRBD1. CDR1 is MDHEN, CDR2 SYDVKM, per germline. The CDR3 sequence is 16 residues long.

This clone was seen just once. The J gene is TRBJ1-3, the V gene TRBV20-1; no clear D gene. CDR1 and CDR2 from the germline V gene are DFQATT and SNEGSKA (reference sequence). V was shortened by 2 bases and J by 4 bases, with 3 bases between the two germline ends. The CDR3 has 11 residues. In nucleotides, the CDR3 is TGCAGTGCTAGATGGGGAAACACCATATATTTT. The encoded protein is CSARWGNTIYF.

The chain recombines TRBV28 with TRBJ2-7, with TRBD2 identical over 10 bases. Trimming took 4 bases from V and 2 from J; bases not matched to a gene: 5. The CDR3 consists of 15 residues. In germline, CDR1 is MDHEN, CDR2 SYDVKM. In DNA, the CDR3 is TGTGCCAGCAGTTCGGGGGGACTAGCGACCTACGAGCAGTACTTC. Translating gives CASSSGGLATYEQYF.

The chain combines TRBV19 with TRBJ1-4, with no clear D. With 7 bases removed from V and 5 bases from J, the gap between germline ends came to 17 bases. The CDR3 loop spans 15 amino acids. Germline V gives CDR1 LNHDA, CDR2 SQIVND (reference sequence). The CDR3 region is CASNETPGGNEKLFF. The CDR3 DNA follows: TGTGCCAGTAACGAAACCCCAGGAGGCAATGAAAAACTGTTTTTT.

The chain uses TRBV11-3 and TRBJ2-7; no firm D call. Trimming pared 3 bases from V and 5 bases from J, leaving 5 bases between. The CDR3 is made up of 11 amino acids. Germline V gene lookup returns CDR1 SGHNT and CDR2 YENEEA. The DNA for the CDR3 is TGTGCCAGCAGCTTTGAGCACGAGCAGTACTTC. Residues: CASSFEHEQYF. Looking up the rest from reference TRBV11-3 and TRBJ2-7 gives the full variable domain: EAGVVQSPRYKIIEKKQPVAFWCNPISGHNTLYWYLQNLGQGPELLIRYENEEAVDDSQLPKDRFSAERLKGVDSTLKIQPAELGDSAVYLCASSFEHEQYFGPGTRLTVT.

The V call is TRBV5-1, the J call TRBJ1-1; perhaps TRBD1 as D (6 bases). The CDR3 runs to 14 residues. V was pared by 3 bases and J by 1 base, with 10 bases between. CDR1 SGHRS and CDR2 YFSETQ come from the germline V gene. The CDR3 region is CASSSGTKNTEAFF. CDR3 bases: TGCGCCAGCAGCTCAGGGACAAAGAACACTGAAGCTTTCTTT.

The chain uses TRBV29-1 and TRBJ1-3; D not resolved. Deletions cut 7 bases from V and 1 base from J, with 17 bases between. Germline V gene data show CDR1 as SQVTM and CDR2 as ANQGSEA. This CDR3 region has 15 residues. The CDR3 sequence is CSAGEGPPSGNTIYF. The CDR3 DNA sequence: TGCAGCGCTGGAGAGGGCCCACCATCTGGAAACACCATATATTTT.

V usage is TRBV5-1 and J usage is TRBJ1-2, with D perhaps TRBD1 (5 bases). V shed 3 bases and J shed 7 bases, with 13 bases lying between them. This CDR3 is built from 13 residues. Per germline, CDR1 SGHRS and CDR2 YFSETQ. In nucleotides, the CDR3 is TGCGCCAGCAGCTCAGGGCCGGGGGGTGGCTACACCTTC. As protein: CASSSGPGGGYTF.

As to this clone: The junction and the germline gene differ at one end; a read error may be behind it. The chain joins TRBV29-1 to TRBJ2-1; the D is unclear. The CDR3 has 15 residues. Germline CDR1 and CDR2: SQVTM and ANQGSEA. The CDR3 region has the DNA TGCAGCGTCCTGGTATACCAGGCAGCCTATAATGAGCAGTTCTTC. Translated: CSVLVYQAAYNEQFF.

The gene calls are TRBV28 and TRBJ2-5; 7 nucleotides agree with TRBD1. The CDR3 spans 15 residues. Per the germline V gene, CDR1 is MDHEN and CDR2 is SYDVKM. The J segment lost 2 bases and the V segment lost 7 bases, leaving 10 bases of the junction unmatched. The CDR3 DNA follows: TGTGCCAGCATGGAAACAGGGGTTAAGCAAGAGACCCAGTACTTC. Translating it yields CASMETGVKQETQYF. The full variable domain, with the rest looked up from reference TRBV28 and TRBJ2-5, is DVKVTQSSRYLVKRTGEKVFLECVQDMDHENMFWYRQDPGLGLRLIYFSYDVKMKEKGDIPEGYSVSREKKERFSLILESASTNQTSMYLCASMETGVKQETQYFGPGTRLLVL.

This chain connects TRBV27 to TRBJ2-4, with D possibly matching TRBD1 (5 bases). CDR1 and CDR2 (germline): MNHEY, SMNVEV (reference sequence). The V end lost 7 bases, the J end lost 2 bases, and 18 bases lay between the germline ends. CDR3 length equals 16 residues. This CDR3 is CASIPKGRGTKNIQYF. The CDR3 nucleotides read TGTGCCAGCATCCCAAAGGGTAGGGGAACCAAAAACATTCAGTACTTC.

The rearrangement links TRBV9 to TRBJ2-1, with TRBD2 matching 11 bases. CDR3 length: 16 amino acids. V lost 4 bases to trimming and J lost 6 bases; unmatched junction nucleotides: 9. Germline V gene sequence: CDR1 SGDLS, CDR2 YYNGEE. CDR3 bases: TGTGCCAGCAGCCCAACCCGACTAGCGGGACGCAATGAGCAGTTCTTC. It is translated as CASSPTRLAGRNEQFF.

V and J are TRBV19 and TRBJ2-3; 8 bases align to TRBD2. The germline gives CDR1 LNHDA, CDR2 SQIVND (reference sequence). The V segment lost 10 bases and the J segment 3 bases; nucleotides outside the gene matches: 3. The CDR3 covers 12 residues. The CDR3 coding sequence is TGTGCCACTAGCGGGCTGACAGATACGCAGTATTTT. It yields the protein CATSGLTDTQYF.

The V call is TRBV6-1, the J call TRBJ1-1; weak D call: TRBD1 (5 bases). The germline V and J ends were trimmed by 6 bases and 5 bases, with 19 bases remaining between them. CDR3 size: 15 residues. Germline assignment: CDR1 MNHNS and CDR2 SASEGT. CDR3 sequence: CASRRDPGTDTEAFF. CDR3 in DNA: TGTGCCAGCAGGAGGGACCCGGGAACGGATACTGAAGCTTTCTTT.

J is TRBJ1-2 and V is TRBV19, with D unresolved. Germline lookup yields CDR1 LNHDA and CDR2 SQIVND (reference sequence). V lost 6 bases to trimming and J lost 13 bases, with 15 bases between them. The CDR3 is 11 amino acids. The CDR3 sequence: CASRNGELGTF. The CDR3 DNA reads TGTGCCAGTAGAAATGGCGAGTTGGGCACCTTC.

The rearrangement links TRBV2 to TRBJ2-3; a weak D match, TRBD1 (6 bases). Trimming cost V 6 bases and J 5 bases, with 9 bases left between them. Germline V gives CDR1 SNHLY, CDR2 FYNNEI. CDR3 length: 12 amino acids. The CDR3 coding sequence is TGTGCCAGCAGAATAGGGGGAGATACGCAGTATTTT. Encoded protein: CASRIGGDTQYF.

There are many counts of this clone. J is TRBJ1-1 and V is TRBV27; no definite D call. Trimming took off 5 bases at V and 0 bases at J, with 13 bases between the two ends. From germline, CDR1 is MNHEY and CDR2 SMNVEV (reference sequence). The length of the CDR3 is 15 residues. As DNA, the CDR3 is TGTGCCAGCAGTCAAGGCCAGACTGTGAACACTGAAGCTTTCTTT. Protein product: CASSQGQTVNTEAFF.

This clone has just one count. The V call is TRBV6-6, the J call TRBJ2-1; 14 nucleotides line up with TRBD2. The CDR3 length is 14 residues. Germline values: CDR1 MNHNY, CDR2 SVGAGI (reference sequence). Trimming removed 8 bases from V and 7 bases from J; junction bases left unmatched: 4. Here the CDR3 reads CASLTSGRGNEQFF. In DNA, the CDR3 is TGTGCCAGCCTGACTAGCGGGAGGGGTAATGAGCAGTTCTTC.

The chain employs TRBV19 and TRBJ2-7, with 12 nucleotides matching TRBD2. The CDR3 is 13 amino acids. Losses at the gene ends were 10 bases for V and 4 bases for J; bases not matched to a gene: 5. Germline V lookup: CDR1 LNHDA, CDR2 SQIVND (reference sequence). The CDR3 coding sequence is TGTGCCACCCGGACTAGCGGGACTTACGAGCAGTACTTC. Encoded protein: CATRTSGTYEQYF. Full variable domain (outside the CDR3, taken from reference TRBV19 and TRBJ2-7): DGGITQSPKYLFRKEGQNVTLSCEQNLNHDAMYWYRQDPGQGLRLIYYSQIVNDFQKGDIAEGYSVSREKKESFPLTVTSAQKNPTAFYLCATRTSGTYEQYFGPGTRLTVT.

V and J are TRBV4-2 and TRBJ2-1; D ambiguous. CDR3 length: 16 amino acids. The V gene's germline CDR1 is LGHNA and CDR2 YNFKEQ. Trimming removed 4 bases at V and 1 base at J, with 14 bases between. CDR3 region: CASSPRRSSSYNEQFF. DNA of the CDR3: TGTGCCAGCAGCCCAAGGCGAAGCAGTTCCTACAATGAGCAGTTCTTC.

The V gene is TRBV28, the J gene TRBJ2-1; no clear D gene. Germline values: CDR1 MDHEN, CDR2 SYDVKM. The CDR3 extends over 12 amino acids. V was shortened by 6 bases and J by 4 bases, with 7 bases between the two germline ends. The CDR3 nucleotides read TGTGCCAGCAGGCGGCTTTACAATGAGCAGTTCTTC. It specifies CASRRLYNEQFF.

The J gene is TRBJ1-2, the V gene TRBV5-5, with 10 bases identical to TRBD1. CDR1 is SGHKS, CDR2 YYEKEE, per germline (reference sequence). With V trimmed by 3 bases and J by 7 bases, 3 bases remained unmatched. This CDR3 has 13 residues. The DNA of the CDR3 is TGTGCCAGCAGCTACGGGACAGGGGCTGGCTACACCTTC. Its protein is CASSYGTGAGYTF.